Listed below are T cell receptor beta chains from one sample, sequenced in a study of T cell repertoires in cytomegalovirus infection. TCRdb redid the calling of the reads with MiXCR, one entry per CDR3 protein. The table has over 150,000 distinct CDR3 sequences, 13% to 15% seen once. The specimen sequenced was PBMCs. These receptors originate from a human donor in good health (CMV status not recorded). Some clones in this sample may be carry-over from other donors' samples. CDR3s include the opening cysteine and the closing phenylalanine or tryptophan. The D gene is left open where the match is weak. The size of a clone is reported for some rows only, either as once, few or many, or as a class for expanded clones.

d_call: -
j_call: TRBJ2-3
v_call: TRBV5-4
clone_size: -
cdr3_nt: TGTGCCAGCAGCTTGTCCCAGCGGGCAACCACAGATACGCAGTATTTT
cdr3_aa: CASSLSQRATTDTQYF

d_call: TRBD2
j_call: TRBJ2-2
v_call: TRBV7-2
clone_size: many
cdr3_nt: TGTGCCAGCAGCTCCGTGATGACTAGCGGGAGAGGGAACACCGGGGAGCTGTTTTTT
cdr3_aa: CASSSVMTSGRGNTGELFF

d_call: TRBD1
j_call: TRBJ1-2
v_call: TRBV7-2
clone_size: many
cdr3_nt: TGTGCCAGCAGCTTAGGAGACAGGGCAGTTGGCTACACCTTC
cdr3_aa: CASSLGDRAVGYTF

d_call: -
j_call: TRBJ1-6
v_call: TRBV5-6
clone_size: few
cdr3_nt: TGTGCCAGCAGCTTGTCCGTGGGAAATTCACCCCTCCACTTT
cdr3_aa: CASSLSVGNSPLHF

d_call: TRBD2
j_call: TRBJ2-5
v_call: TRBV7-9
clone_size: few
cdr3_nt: TGTGCCAGCAGCTTATGGACTAGCGGGAGAGAGACCCAGTACTTC
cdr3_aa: CASSLWTSGRETQYF

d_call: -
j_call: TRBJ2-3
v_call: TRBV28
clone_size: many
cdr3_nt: TGTGCCAGCAGTCCCCCCCCGGCCACAGATACGCAGTATTTT
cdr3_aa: CASSPPPATDTQYF

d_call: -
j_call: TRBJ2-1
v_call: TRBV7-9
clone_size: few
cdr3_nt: TGTGCCAGCAGCTTAAATGCCGGCAATGAGCAGTTCTTC
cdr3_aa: CASSLNAGNEQFF

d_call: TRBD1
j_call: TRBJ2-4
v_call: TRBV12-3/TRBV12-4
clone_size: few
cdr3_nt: TGTGCCAGCAGTTTAGTTGGGACAGGGGTAAAAAACATTCAGTACTTC
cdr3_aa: CASSLVGTGVKNIQYF

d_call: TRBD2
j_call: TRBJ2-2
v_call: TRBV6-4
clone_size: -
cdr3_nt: TGTGCCAGCAGTGACTCGACGAGGGGAGGGACCGGGGAGCTGTTTTTT
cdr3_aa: CASSDSTRGGTGELFF

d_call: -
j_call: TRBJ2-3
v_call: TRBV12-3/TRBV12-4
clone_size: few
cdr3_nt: TGTGCCAGCAGTTTGAAGGGAGATACGCAGTATTTT
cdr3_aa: CASSLKGDTQYF

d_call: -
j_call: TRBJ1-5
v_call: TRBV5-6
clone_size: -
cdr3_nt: TGTGCCAGCAGCTTGGGGCAGGGGTATAGCAATCAGCCCCAGCATTTT
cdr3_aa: CASSLGQGYSNQPQHF

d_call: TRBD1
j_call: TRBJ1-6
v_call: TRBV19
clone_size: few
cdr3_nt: TGTGCCAGTAGTACCAGACAGGGAAAGAATTCACCCCTCCACTTT
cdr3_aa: CASSTRQGKNSPLHF

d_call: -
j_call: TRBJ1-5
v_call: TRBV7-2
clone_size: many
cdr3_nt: TGTGCCAGCAGCCCCCCGGGGAGCTATCAGCCCCAGCATTTT
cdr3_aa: CASSPPGSYQPQHF

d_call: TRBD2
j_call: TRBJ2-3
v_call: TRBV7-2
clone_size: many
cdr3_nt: TGTGCCAGCAGCTCAACTAGCGGACTCCAGGGCACAGATACGCAGTATTTT
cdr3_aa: CASSSTSGLQGTDTQYF

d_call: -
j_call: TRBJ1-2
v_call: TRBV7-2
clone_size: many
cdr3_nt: TGTGCCAGCAGCTTAGTGGACAGTGGTGGCTACACCTTC
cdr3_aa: CASSLVDSGGYTF

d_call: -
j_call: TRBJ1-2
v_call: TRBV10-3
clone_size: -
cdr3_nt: TGTGCCATCAATGACCTGGCGGGCTATGGCTACACCTTC
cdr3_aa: CAINDLAGYGYTF

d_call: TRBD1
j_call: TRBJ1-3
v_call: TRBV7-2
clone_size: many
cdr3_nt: TGTGCCAGCAGCCTTGGGACAGTCTCTGGAAACACCATATATTTT
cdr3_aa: CASSLGTVSGNTIYF